This is a list of T cell receptor beta chains from one sample in a study of CD8 T cells in ankylosing spondylitis. TCRdb re-called the 5' RACE reads through MiXCR, storing one row per CDR3 protein. The sample holds approximately 130,000 distinct CDR3 sequences, approximately 10% seen once. Material for sequencing was blood, either unsorted or a sorted T cell fraction (not recorded which). These receptors all stem from a female donor with ankylosing spondylitis or in good health (not recorded which). The CDR3 runs from the conserved cysteine through the conserved F or W. D genes are given only for firm matches. Expanded clones are given a class, and other clones once, few, many or no size at all.

CDR3	DNA	size	J	length	V	D
CASSLSGGGPDTQYF	TGCGCCAGCAGCCTAAGCGGGGGAGGTCCAGATACGCAGTATTTT	many	TRBJ2-3	15	TRBV5-1	TRBD2
CASSGLAGELFF	TGCGCCAGCAGTGGACTGGCGGGGGAGCTGTTTTTT	many	TRBJ2-2	12	TRBV10-2	.
CSAGQGGGKGETQYF	TGCAGCGCAGGACAGGGTGGGGGAAAGGGAGAGACCCAGTACTTC	many	TRBJ2-5	15	TRBV29-1	TRBD1
CASSERYNSPLHF	TGTGCCAGCAGCGAGAGATATAATTCACCCCTCCACTTT	.	TRBJ1-6	13	TRBV7-6	.
CASSLAGSRDTQYF	TGCGCCAGCAGCTTGGCGGGTAGCAGGGATACGCAGTATTTT	many	TRBJ2-3	14	TRBV5-1	.
CATNGERGDRGGIGELFF	TGTGCCACCAACGGAGAGAGGGGGGACAGGGGGGGTATCGGGGAGCTGTTTTTT	.	TRBJ2-2	18	TRBV11-2	TRBD1
CSASSGANVLTF	TGCAGTGCTAGCTCTGGGGCCAACGTCCTGACTTTC	many	TRBJ2-6	12	TRBV20-1	.
CAGSLDRETQYF	TGTGCCGGCAGCTTAGATCGAGAGACCCAGTACTTC	.	TRBJ2-5	12	TRBV11-2	.
CASILEGASDLPSSYNEQFF	TGTGCCAGCATCCTAGAGGGGGCTAGCGACCTCCCAAGCTCCTACAATGAGCAGTTCTTC	many	TRBJ2-1	20	TRBV21-1	.
CASSLGYTGSPLHF	TGTGCCAGCAGCTTAGGATATACCGGATCACCCCTCCACTTT	.	TRBJ1-6	14	TRBV7-3	.
CSADRLTGGLSTEAFF	TGCAGTGCTGATAGGCTGACAGGGGGCCTGAGCACTGAAGCTTTCTTT	many	TRBJ1-1	16	TRBV20-1	TRBD1
CSARGAQGEKLFF	TGCAGTGCTAGGGGGGCGCAAGGTGAAAAACTGTTTTTT	many	TRBJ1-4	13	TRBV20-1	.
CASSPGASAETQYF	TGTGCCAGCAGCCCGGGGGCATCGGCGGAGACCCAGTACTTC	once	TRBJ2-5	14	TRBV11-3	.
CASSPNYGTDTQYF	TGTGCCAGCAGCCCTAACTATGGCACAGATACGCAGTATTTT	.	TRBJ2-3	14	TRBV7-2	.
CSASGSSYNEQFF	TGCAGTGCTAGCGGGAGCTCCTACAATGAGCAGTTCTTC	few	TRBJ2-1	13	TRBV20-1	.
CASSYSYKNTEAFF	TGTGCCAGCAGTTACTCGTACAAGAACACTGAAGCTTTCTTT	.	TRBJ1-1	14	TRBV6-5	.
CATSRVHVRDRATMEAFF	TGTGCCACCAGCAGAGTCCACGTCCGGGACAGGGCCACAATGGAAGCTTTCTTT	many	TRBJ1-1	18	TRBV15	TRBD1
CASSLSGRAAGGELFF	TGTGCCAGCAGCTTAAGCGGGAGGGCCGCGGGCGGGGAGCTGTTTTTT	many	TRBJ2-2	16	TRBV7-2	TRBD2
CARNPSTDTQYF	TGTGCCAGAAACCCCAGCACAGATACGCAGTATTTT	.	TRBJ2-3	12	TRBV2	.
CASSSAASGKDEQFF	TGCGCCAGCAGCTCGGCGGCTAGCGGGAAGGATGAGCAGTTCTTC	many	TRBJ2-1	15	TRBV5-1	TRBD2
CASSAGTPDEQYF	TGTGCCAGCAGTGCCGGGACCCCCGACGAGCAGTACTTC	many	TRBJ2-7	13	TRBV12-3/TRBV12-4	.
CSARVSGVGETQYF	TGCAGTGCTAGAGTATCGGGAGTTGGAGAGACCCAGTACTTC	many	TRBJ2-5	14	TRBV20-1	.
CAISEEGRGNSNQPQHF	TGTGCCATCAGTGAGGAGGGTAGGGGCAATAGCAATCAGCCCCAGCATTTT	many	TRBJ1-5	17	TRBV10-3	.
CASSLNSKVNYGYTF	TGTGCCAGTAGTTTAAACTCCAAGGTTAACTATGGCTACACCTTC	many	TRBJ1-2	15	TRBV19	.
CASSQQGTSNQPQHF	TGTGCCAGCAGCCAACAGGGGACTAGCAATCAGCCCCAGCATTTT	many	TRBJ1-5	15	TRBV7-2	TRBD1
CASSSPPGGNYGYTF	TGCGCCAGCTCCTCTCCTCCAGGGGGCAACTATGGCTACACCTTC	many	TRBJ1-2	15	TRBV5-1	TRBD1
CSASGGTSGRVQQFF	TGCAGTGCTAGTGGAGGCACTAGCGGGAGAGTTCAGCAGTTCTTC	.	TRBJ2-1	15	TRBV20-1	TRBD2
CSARVPGTDTQYF	TGCAGTGCTAGAGTACCCGGAACAGATACGCAGTATTTT	.	TRBJ2-3	13	TRBV20-1	.
CASSWNTGELFF	TGTGCCAGCAGCTGGAACACCGGGGAGCTGTTTTTT	many	TRBJ2-2	12	TRBV7-2	.
CASSEGGLYEQYF	TGTGCCAGTAGTGAGGGGGGGCTCTACGAGCAGTACTTC	.	TRBJ2-7	13	TRBV19	.
CASSYNGQSYEQYF	TGTGCCAGCAGCTATAACGGACAGTCCTACGAGCAGTACTTC	many	TRBJ2-7	14	TRBV7-8	.
CASSVGTYGETQYF	TGTGCCAGCAGCGTAGGGACCTACGGAGAGACCCAGTACTTC	.	TRBJ2-5	14	TRBV9	.
CASSSQGNPRADTQYF	TGTGCCAGCAGCTCACAGGGGAACCCCCGTGCGGATACGCAGTATTTT	many	TRBJ2-3	16	TRBV7-8	TRBD1
CSASPQGNYYGYTF	TGCAGTGCTAGCCCACAGGGTAATTACTATGGCTACACCTTC	many	TRBJ1-2	14	TRBV20-1	.
CASSQGQVGGRIEAFF	TGTGCCAGCAGCCAAGGACAGGTCGGGGGAAGGATTGAAGCTTTCTTT	many	TRBJ1-1	16	TRBV14	.
CASSLGRQELF	TGTGCCAGCAGCTTAGGACGACAGGAGCTATTT	many	TRBJ1-1	11	TRBV7-9	.
CASSSVGGRHDTGELFF	TGTGCCAGCAGTTCAGTGGGGGGAAGACATGACACCGGGGAGCTGTTTTTT	many	TRBJ2-2	17	TRBV28	.
CASSSTGEVPYEQYF	TGTGCCAGCAGTTCGACAGGCGAAGTTCCCTACGAGCAGTACTTC	.	TRBJ2-7	15	TRBV6-5	.
CASSTHGNTEAFF	TGCGCCAGCAGCACCCATGGGAACACTGAAGCTTTCTTT	many	TRBJ1-1	13	TRBV5-1	.
CASRGVEGSPLHF	TGTGCCAGCAGGGGGGTTGAAGGTTCACCCCTCCACTTT	.	TRBJ1-6	13	TRBV6-1	.
CASSKLAGGRDTQYF	TGTGCCAGCAGCAAACTAGCGGGGGGGCGGGATACGCAGTATTTT	few	TRBJ2-3	15	TRBV12-3/TRBV12-4	TRBD2
CASRPGLAGREQYF	TGCGCCAGCAGGCCGGGACTAGCGGGACGCGAGCAGTACTTC	many	TRBJ2-7	14	TRBV5-1	TRBD2